The T cell receptor (beta chain) under discussion was sequenced for a study of cytomegalovirus exposure and HLA in healthy donors. About this clone: No antigen is known for it.

Germline assignment: CDR1 SGHRS and CDR2 YFSETQ. The trim removed 0 bases at V and 4 bases at J, leaving 4 bases unmatched. This CDR3 spans 15 amino acids. Points from the study as a whole: Subsequent analysis found a tendency for first-cohort TCR clusters to co-occur within the 95 to 150 validation repertoires. A list of around 150 TCR beta chains associated with cytomegalovirus was given.

TCRdb's table, derived via immunoSEQ multiplex PCR, lists solely in-frame clones and lacks some. The sample carries 55,000 to 70,000 clones, roughly 94% recorded once. Sequencing used PBMCs. The TCR was taken from a young man in good health and CMV-seronegative. V is TRBV5-1 and J is TRBJ1-2; the match to TRBD1 covers 9 bases. CDR3 loop: CASSLGDRGGYGYTF. The CDR3 DNA sequence: TGCGCCAGCAGCTTGGGCGACAGGGGGGGCTATGGCTACACCTTC.